This T cell receptor beta chain emerged from a study of blood T cell repertoires in COVID-19. Patients from Seattle were sampled longitudinally, starting during active infection. Germline CDR1 is SEHNR and CDR2 is FQNEAQ (reference sequence). The CDR3 has 13 residues. V was clipped by 1 base and J by 6 bases; unmatched bases: 2. The method was immunoSEQ multiplex PCR; TCRdb's version includes in-frame clones alone and lacks a portion of them. The sample yields about 240,000 clones, 65% to 90% seen once. This receptor was taken from a man over 45 with COVID-19, enrolled during active disease. The sequencing input was peripheral blood. J is TRBJ1-2 and V is TRBV7-9, with 7 bases identical to TRBD1. The CDR3 spells CASSLEGGHGYTF. The CDR3 DNA reads TGTGCCAGCAGCTTAGAAGGGGGCCATGGCTACACCTTC.